This T cell receptor (beta chain) was sequenced in a study of CD8+ T cells in alopecia areata. Across the study: Treated patients received severity scores based on the percentage of scalp area affected.

This clone was seen only once. What it binds is not known. The CDR3 loop spans 15 amino acids. Trimming removed 4 bases from V and 6 bases from J; junction bases left unmatched: 12. Germline CDR1 is SQVTM and CDR2 is ANQGSEA. Extraction and reverse transcription of RNA yielded cDNA as the sequencing template. Only in-frame clones appear in the TCRdb table, and some are missing; sequencing was by immunoSEQ multiplex PCR. The sample lists around 150,000 clones; roughly 82% were seen once. Findings and limits, study-wide: While tofacitinib was given, many expanded lesional clones persisted in scalp and blood. Relative to normal scalp, lesional scalp, especially alopecia totalis/universalis, showed higher clonality.

Treatment: oral pan-JAK inhibitor, 5-10 mg twice daily. Sequencing was performed on CD8+ T cells sorted from blood, taken at week 4, from a patient treated with tofacitinib. The chain links TRBV29-1 to TRBJ2-3; TRBD1 aligns across 8 bases. The source of this sequence is a human donor with alopecia areata. The CDR3 region is CSVGLPGQAPDTQYF. For the CDR3, the DNA is TGCAGCGTTGGTCTACCGGGACAGGCCCCGGATACGCAGTATTTT.